Presented here are 5 T cell receptor beta chains from one specimen sequenced in a study of cytomegalovirus exposure and HLA in healthy donors (dated by TCRdb to 2015 to 2018). Library preparation used the immunoSEQ multiplex PCR assay. A mixture of 60 forward primers for TCR Vbeta segments and 13 reverse primers for TCR Jbeta segments was used in the multiplex PCR. TCRdb's version of the immuneACCESS table is confined to in-frame rearrangements and falls short of the full clone set. An unresolved V gene accounts for under half of the shortfall where checked; the remainder is of unknown origin. This sample gives some 110,000 clones in total; about 72% of them show up just once. The ten largest clones take up around 5% of the sample. The specimen sequenced was PBMCs. These receptors all come from a middle-aged man in good health and CMV-seropositive.

The V and J genes are TRBV7-3 and TRBJ2-3; 8 bases are a match to TRBD2. The germline V gene encodes CDR1 SGHTA and CDR2 FQGTGA. The CDR3 extends over 16 amino acids. The trim removed 5 bases at V and 1 base at J, leaving 8 bases unmatched. CDR3 DNA sequence: TGTGCCAGCAGCCCCATCCCCGGGGGGGGCACAGATACGCAGTATTTT. This gives the protein CASSPIPGGGTDTQYF.

This clone was seen only a few times. The rearrangement uses TRBV19 and TRBJ1-2; 7 nucleotides align to TRBD1. CDR1 and CDR2 from the germline V gene are LNHDA and SQIVND (reference sequence). V was clipped by 5 bases and J by 4 bases; unmatched bases: 4. This CDR3 is built from 13 residues. This chain's CDR3 is CASSPGQPYGYTF. Written as DNA, the CDR3 is TGTGCCAGTAGTCCGGGACAGCCCTATGGCTACACCTTC. Looking up the rest from reference TRBV19 and TRBJ1-2 gives the full variable domain: DGGITQSPKYLFRKEGQNVTLSCEQNLNHDAMYWYRQDPGQGLRLIYYSQIVNDFQKGDIAEGYSVSREKKESFPLTVTSAQKNPTAFYLCASSPGQPYGYTFGSGTRLTVV.

The chain joins TRBV4-3 to TRBJ2-7; 9 bases map to TRBD2. V lost 2 bases to trimming and J lost 4 bases; unmatched junction nucleotides: 6. CDR1 LGHNA and CDR2 YSLEER come from the germline V gene. The CDR3 extends over 15 amino acids. CDR3 nucleotides: TGCGCCAGCAGCCAATTAAGGCTAGCGGGATACGAGCAGTACTTC. This translates into CASSQLRLAGYEQYF.

The chain has TRBV18 and TRBJ1-1, with a possible D match to TRBD1 (6 bases). The CDR3 covers 14 residues. The germline gives CDR1 KGHSH, CDR2 LQKENI. Trimming removed 1 base at V and 1 base at J, with 7 bases between. DNA for the CDR3: TGTGCCAGCTCACCACGGGGGCCGAACACTGAAGCTTTCTTT. Translation: CASSPRGPNTEAFF. Supplemented by reference TRBV18 and TRBJ1-1, the full variable domain reads NAGVMQNPRHLVRRRGQEARLRCSPMKGHSHVYWYRQLPEEGLKFMVYLQKENIIDESGMPKERFSAEFPKEGPSILRIQQVVRGDSAAYFCASSPRGPNTEAFFGQGTRLTVV.

V is TRBV18 and J is TRBJ1-2; D possibly corresponds to TRBD1 (5 bases). V lost 6 bases and J 2 bases, leaving 13 bases between the germline ends. The CDR3 has 14 amino acids. Germline V lookup: CDR1 KGHSH, CDR2 LQKENI. The CDR3 reads CASSAGMGNYGYTF. CDR3 DNA sequence: TGTGCCAGCTCGGCAGGGATGGGAAACTATGGCTACACCTTC.